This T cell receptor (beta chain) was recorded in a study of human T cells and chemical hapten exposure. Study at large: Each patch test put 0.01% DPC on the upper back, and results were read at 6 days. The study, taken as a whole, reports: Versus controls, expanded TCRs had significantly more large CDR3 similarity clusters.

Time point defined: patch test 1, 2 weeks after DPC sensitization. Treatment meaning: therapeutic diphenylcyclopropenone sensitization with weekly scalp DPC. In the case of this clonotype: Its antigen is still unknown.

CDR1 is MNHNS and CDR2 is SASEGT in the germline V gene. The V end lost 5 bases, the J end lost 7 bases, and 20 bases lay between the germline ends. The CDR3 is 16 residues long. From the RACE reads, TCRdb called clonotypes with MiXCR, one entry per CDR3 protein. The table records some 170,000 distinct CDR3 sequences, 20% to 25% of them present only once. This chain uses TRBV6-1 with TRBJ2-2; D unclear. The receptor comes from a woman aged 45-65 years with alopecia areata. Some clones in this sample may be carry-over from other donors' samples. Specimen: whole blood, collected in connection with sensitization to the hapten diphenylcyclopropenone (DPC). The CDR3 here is CASSPYGNSPVGELFF. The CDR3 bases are TGTGCCAGCAGTCCTTATGGGAACAGTCCGGTCGGGGAGCTGTTTTTT.